A single sample gave rise to the 18 T cell receptor beta chains below, sequenced in a study of shared clonotypes between healthy human individuals. Sequenced by immunoSEQ multiplex PCR; TCRdb stores in-frame clones only, minus some. The table shows 2 million to 2.5 million clones, with 90% to 95% occurring only once. The sequencing sample was made of naive CD4+ T cells from PBMCs. Subset given: CD45RA+ positively selected. These receptor sequences come from a young man in good health. Some clones in this sample may be carry-over from other donors' samples.

This chain joins TRBV18 and TRBJ1-1; no definite D call. Germline loops: CDR1 KGHSH, CDR2 LQKENI. Trimming shortened V by 5 bases and J by 1 base, and 11 bases separated the two germline ends. The CDR3 runs to 14 residues. This CDR3 reads CASSGLSSNTEAFF. The CDR3 DNA reads as TGTGCCAGCTCAGGACTTAGTTCGAACACTGAAGCTTTCTTT.

The chain employs TRBV7-3 and TRBJ2-3; 10 positions agree with TRBD2. Germline V lookup: CDR1 SGHTA, CDR2 FQGTGA. Losses at the gene ends were 5 bases for V and 1 base for J; bases not matched to a gene: 9. This CDR3 contains 17 residues. CDR3 sequence (DNA): TGTGCCAGCAGCATGGCTTCTAGCGGGAGCGGCACAGATACGCAGTATTTT. Its protein is CASSMASSGSGTDTQYF.

J is TRBJ1-2 and V is TRBV5-1; TRBD1 matches 8 bases. Germline lookup yields CDR1 SGHRS and CDR2 YFSETQ. The CDR3 totals 16 residues. The trim removed 0 bases at V and 4 bases at J, leaving 8 bases unmatched. CDR3 DNA: TGCGCCAGCAGCTTGGTCCAAGGCGACAGGGGCTATGGCTACACCTTC. Translated: CASSLVQGDRGYGYTF.

This clone was observed once. J is TRBJ2-1 and V is TRBV4-2; D is ambiguous. Germline CDR1 is LGHNA and CDR2 is YNFKEQ. The ends were cut back, 1 base at V and 0 bases at J, with 7 bases in the middle. The CDR3 runs to 15 residues. The CDR3 nucleotides are TGTGCCAGCAGCCAAGGCCCAGGCTCCTACAATGAGCAGTTCTTC. It is translated as CASSQGPGSYNEQFF.

The rearrangement links TRBV7-3 to TRBJ1-2; D is possibly TRBD1 (6 bases). Trimming left V 5 bases short and J 5 bases short, with 18 bases between. Germline V lookup: CDR1 SGHTA, CDR2 FQGTGA. The CDR3 contains 15 residues. CDR3 region: CASSHDGGGAYGYTF. For the CDR3, the DNA is TGTGCCAGCAGCCACGATGGCGGGGGCGCGTATGGCTACACCTTC.

This chain joins TRBV2 and TRBJ1-2, with D perhaps TRBD1 (6 bases). Germline V lookup: CDR1 SNHLY, CDR2 FYNNEI. The ends were cut back, 6 bases at V and 1 base at J, with 12 bases in the middle. CDR3 size: 14 residues. CDR3 protein: CASRATDSNYGYTF. Written as DNA, the CDR3 is TGTGCCAGCAGGGCCACGGACAGTAACTATGGCTACACCTTC.

Worth noting for this clone: This sample includes further DNA sequences coding for the same CDR3. The chain combines TRBV6-1 with TRBJ2-1; D remains ambiguous. This CDR3 comprises 13 residues. V shed 3 bases and J shed 2 bases, with 5 bases lying between them. From germline, CDR1 is MNHNS and CDR2 SASEGT. CDR3 amino acids: CASSEGPYNEQFF. The CDR3 DNA is TGTGCCAGCAGTGAGGGCCCCTACAATGAGCAGTTCTTC.

CDR3: CASSRGRRNTEAFF. CDR3 coding DNA: TGTGCCAGCAGTAGGGGACGGAGAAACACTGAAGCTTTCTTT. The chain recombines TRBV6-5 with TRBJ1-1; possibly TRBD1 for D (5 bases). Trimming shortened V by 5 bases and J by 2 bases, and 12 bases separated the two germline ends. From germline, CDR1 is MNHEY and CDR2 SVGAGI. The CDR3 consists of 14 residues.

The V and J genes are TRBV19 and TRBJ2-3; 9 nucleotides agree with TRBD1. The CDR3 sequence is 15 residues long. The V gene's germline CDR1 is LNHDA and CDR2 SQIVND (reference sequence). V lost 6 bases and J lost 2; bases outside the gene matches: 6. CDR3 nucleotides: TGTGCCAGTAGGACGGGACAGGGCTTCACAGATACGCAGTATTTT. Translation gives CASRTGQGFTDTQYF.

J is TRBJ2-5 and V is TRBV11-2, with D perhaps matching TRBD1 (6 bases). With 4 bases removed from V and 4 bases from J, the gap between germline ends came to 13 bases. CDR3 size: 14 residues. In germline, CDR1 is SGHAT, CDR2 FQNNGV. As DNA, the CDR3 is TGTGCCAGCAGCTCTCAACAGGGCGCAGAGACCCAGTACTTC. Amino acid sequence: CASSSQQGAETQYF. The full variable domain, in which reference TRBV11-2 and TRBJ2-5 provide the parts outside the CDR3, is EAGVAQSPRYKIIEKRQSVAFWCNPISGHATLYWYQQILGQGPKLLIQFQNNGVVDDSQLPKDRFSAERLKGVDSTLKIQPAKLEDSAVYLCASSSQQGAETQYFGPGTRLLVL.

CDR3 residues: CASSPRGTGELFF. Written as DNA, the CDR3 is TGTGCCAGCAGTCCGAGGGGTACCGGGGAGCTGTTTTTT. This chain joins TRBV6-6 and TRBJ2-2, with D possibly called TRBD1 or TRBD2 (5 bases each). Trimming removed 5 bases at V and 5 bases at J, with 9 bases between. Germline lookup yields CDR1 MNHNY and CDR2 SVGAGI (reference sequence). The CDR3 is 13 amino acids.

The CDR3 is CASSWTSGTFGVVQFF. The CDR3 DNA is TGTGCCAGCAGCTGGACTAGCGGGACGTTCGGGGTGGTGCAGTTCTTC. The chain has TRBV5-6 and TRBJ2-1, with 12 nucleotides matching TRBD2. Germline CDR1 is SGHDT and CDR2 is YYEEEE. J gave up 12 bases and V 3 bases, and 13 bases lay outside the gene matches. The CDR3 runs to 16 residues.

The gene calls are TRBV6-5 and TRBJ2-1; 12 bases are shared with TRBD2. With V trimmed by 6 bases and J by 6 bases, 6 bases remained unmatched. Germline assignment: CDR1 MNHEY and CDR2 SVGAGI. The CDR3 length is 15 residues. DNA for the CDR3: TGTGCCAGCAGGCGACTAGCGGGAGTCGGCAATGAGCAGTTCTTC. It yields the protein CASRRLAGVGNEQFF.

This chain joins TRBV30 and TRBJ2-5, with D perhaps TRBD2 (5 bases). V was shortened by 4 bases and J by 7 bases, with 16 bases between the two germline ends. The CDR3 runs to 13 residues. Germline V CDR1 and CDR2: GTSNPN, SVGIG (reference sequence). The CDR3 spells CAWNVLSRGTQYF. The DNA of the CDR3 is TGTGCCTGGAATGTACTAAGCCGGGGGACCCAGTACTTC.

This clone was found once. The chain employs TRBV6-1 and TRBJ2-7, with D perhaps given as TRBD1 or TRBD2 (5 bases each). V was trimmed by 5 bases and J by 2 bases, leaving 16 bases between them. In germline, CDR1 is MNHNS, CDR2 SASEGT. CDR3 length: 15 amino acids. In DNA form, the CDR3 reads TGTGCCAGCAGTAACCACGGGACGCCTCCCTACGAGCAGTACTTC. Its translation is CASSNHGTPPYEQYF.

The chain recombines TRBV9 with TRBJ2-1, with TRBD2 matching over 12 bases. The J segment lost 1 base and the V segment lost 0 bases, leaving 5 bases of the junction unmatched. This CDR3 region has 18 residues. Germline V gene data show CDR1 as SGDLS and CDR2 as YYNGEE. Written as DNA, the CDR3 is TGTGCCAGCAGCGTAGGACTAGCGGGAGTATTTTCCTACAATGAGCAGTTCTTC. This gives the protein CASSVGLAGVFSYNEQFF.

V gene TRBV7-9 combines with J gene TRBJ2-2; D might be TRBD2 (6 bases). Germline V gene lookup returns CDR1 SEHNR and CDR2 FQNEAQ (reference sequence). The CDR3 spans 14 residues. V was cut by 5 bases and J by 9 bases, with 16 bases left in between. In nucleotides, the CDR3 is TGTGCCAGCAGCCCATGGGGCCGGGAGAGGGAGCTGTTTTTT. It is translated as CASSPWGRERELFF.

The V call is TRBV9, the J call TRBJ2-1; TRBD2 agrees at 7 bases. Looked up from germline, CDR1 is SGDLS and CDR2 is YYNGEE. Losses at the gene ends were 0 bases for V and 0 bases for J; bases not matched to a gene: 6. The CDR3 covers 17 residues. The CDR3 DNA follows: TGTGCCAGCAGCGTAGCCGGCGGGAGAGCCTCCTACAATGAGCAGTTCTTC. It specifies CASSVAGGRASYNEQFF.